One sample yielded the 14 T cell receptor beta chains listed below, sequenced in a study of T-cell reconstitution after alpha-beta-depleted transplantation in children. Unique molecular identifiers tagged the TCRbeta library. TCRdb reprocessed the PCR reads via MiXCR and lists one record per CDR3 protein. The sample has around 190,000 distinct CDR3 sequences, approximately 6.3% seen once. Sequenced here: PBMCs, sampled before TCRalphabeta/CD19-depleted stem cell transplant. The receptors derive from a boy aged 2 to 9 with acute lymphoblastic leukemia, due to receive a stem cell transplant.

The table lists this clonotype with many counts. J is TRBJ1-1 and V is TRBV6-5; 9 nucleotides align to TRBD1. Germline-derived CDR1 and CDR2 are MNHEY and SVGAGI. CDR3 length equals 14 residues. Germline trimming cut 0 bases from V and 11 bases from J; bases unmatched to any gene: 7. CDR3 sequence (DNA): TGTGCCAGCAGTTACTCTGGGACAGGGATATACGCTTTCTTT. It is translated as CASSYSGTGIYAFF.

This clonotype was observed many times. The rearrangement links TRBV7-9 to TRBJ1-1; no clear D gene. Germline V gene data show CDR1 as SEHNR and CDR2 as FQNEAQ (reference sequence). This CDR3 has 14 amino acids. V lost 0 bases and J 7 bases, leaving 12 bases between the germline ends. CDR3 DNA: TGTGCCAGCAGCTTAGCGATTGGGCAGCTTGAAGCTTTCTTT. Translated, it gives CASSLAIGQLEAFF.

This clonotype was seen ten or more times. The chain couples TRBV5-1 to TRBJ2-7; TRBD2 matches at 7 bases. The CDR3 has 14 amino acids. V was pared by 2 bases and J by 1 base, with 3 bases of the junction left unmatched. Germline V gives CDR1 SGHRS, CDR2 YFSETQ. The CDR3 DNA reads TGCGCCAGCAGCTTTGGGGGGGAATCCTACGAGCAGTACTTC. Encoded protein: CASSFGGESYEQYF. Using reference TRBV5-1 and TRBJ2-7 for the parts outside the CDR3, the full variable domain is KAGVTQTPRYLIKTRGQQVTLSCSPISGHRSVSWYQQTPGQGLQFLFEYFSETQRNKGNFPGRFSGRQFSNSRSEMNVSTLELGDSALYLCASSFGGESYEQYFGPGTRLTVT.

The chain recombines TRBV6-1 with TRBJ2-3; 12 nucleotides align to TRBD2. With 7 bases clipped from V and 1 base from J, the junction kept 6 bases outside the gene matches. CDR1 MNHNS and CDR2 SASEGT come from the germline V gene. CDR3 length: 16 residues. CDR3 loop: CASTTSGGPRTDTQYF. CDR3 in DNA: TGTGCCAGCACCACTAGCGGGGGGCCTCGCACAGATACGCAGTATTTT.

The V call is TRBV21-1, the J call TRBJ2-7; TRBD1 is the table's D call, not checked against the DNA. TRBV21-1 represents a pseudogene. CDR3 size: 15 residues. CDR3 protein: CASIWLGQGAREQYF. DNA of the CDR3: TGTGCCAGCATTTGGTTGGGACAGGGGGCTAGGGAGCAGTACTTC.

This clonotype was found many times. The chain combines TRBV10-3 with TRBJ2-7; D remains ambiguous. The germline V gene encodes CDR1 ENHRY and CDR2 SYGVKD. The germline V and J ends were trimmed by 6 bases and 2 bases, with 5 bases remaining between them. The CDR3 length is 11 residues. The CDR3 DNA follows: TGTGCCATCAGCGGCACCTACGAGCAGTACTTC. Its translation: CAISGTYEQYF.

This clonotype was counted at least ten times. Here the CDR3 reads CASSVEGQGHDTQYF. CDR3 in DNA: TGTGCCAGCAGCGTAGAGGGACAGGGACACGATACGCAGTATTTT. V and J are TRBV9 and TRBJ2-3, with 9 bases lining up with TRBD1. Germline lookup yields CDR1 SGDLS and CDR2 YYNGEE. V shed 0 bases, J shed 6 bases, and the junction held 5 bases outside the gene matches. The CDR3 is 15 amino acids.

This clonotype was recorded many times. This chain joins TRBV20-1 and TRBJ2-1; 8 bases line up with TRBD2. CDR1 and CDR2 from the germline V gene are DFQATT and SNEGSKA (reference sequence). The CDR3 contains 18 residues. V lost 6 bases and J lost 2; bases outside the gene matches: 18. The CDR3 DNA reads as TGCAGTGCGGCCTCTAGCGGGCGGTGGGGAGACACCTACAATGAGCAGTTCTTC. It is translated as CSAASSGRWGDTYNEQFF.

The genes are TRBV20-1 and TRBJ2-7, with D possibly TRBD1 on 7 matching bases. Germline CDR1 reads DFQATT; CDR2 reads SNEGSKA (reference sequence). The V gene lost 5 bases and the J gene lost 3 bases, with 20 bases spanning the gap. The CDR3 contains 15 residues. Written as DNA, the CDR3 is TGCAGTGCTGGAAACAGGGGAGGTCCTTTCTACGAGCAGTACTTC. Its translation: CSAGNRGGPFYEQYF.

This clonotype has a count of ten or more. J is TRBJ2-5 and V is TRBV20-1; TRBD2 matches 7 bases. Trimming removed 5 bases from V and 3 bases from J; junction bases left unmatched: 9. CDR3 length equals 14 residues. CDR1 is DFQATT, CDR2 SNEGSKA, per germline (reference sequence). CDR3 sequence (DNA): TGCAGTGCTCCAGCCCCCGCGGGAGAAGAGACCCAGTACTTC. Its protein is CSAPAPAGEETQYF.

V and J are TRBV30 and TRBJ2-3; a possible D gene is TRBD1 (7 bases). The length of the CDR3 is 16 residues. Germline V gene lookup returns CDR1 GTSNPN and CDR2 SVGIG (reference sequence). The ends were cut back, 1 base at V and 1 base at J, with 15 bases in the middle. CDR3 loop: CAWSGPQGGRTDTQYF. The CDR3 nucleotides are TGTGCCTGGAGTGGCCCTCAGGGGGGACGCACAGATACGCAGTATTTT.

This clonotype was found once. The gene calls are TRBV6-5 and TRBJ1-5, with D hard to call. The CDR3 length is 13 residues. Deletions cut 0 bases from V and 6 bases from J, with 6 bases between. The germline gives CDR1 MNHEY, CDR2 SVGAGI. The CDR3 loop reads CASSYSTGQPQHF. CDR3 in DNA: TGTGCCAGCAGTTACTCGACCGGTCAGCCCCAGCATTTT.

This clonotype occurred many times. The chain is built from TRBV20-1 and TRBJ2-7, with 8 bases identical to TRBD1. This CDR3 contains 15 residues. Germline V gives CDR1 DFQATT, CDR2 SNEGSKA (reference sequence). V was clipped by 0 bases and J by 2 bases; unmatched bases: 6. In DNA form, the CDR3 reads TGCAGTGCTAGAGATTTGGACAGGGTTCCCTACGAGCAGTACTTC. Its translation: CSARDLDRVPYEQYF.

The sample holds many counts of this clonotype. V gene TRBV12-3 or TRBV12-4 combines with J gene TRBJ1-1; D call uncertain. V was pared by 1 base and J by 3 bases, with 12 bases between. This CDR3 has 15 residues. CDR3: CASSLVVGFHTEAFF. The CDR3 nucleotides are TGTGCCAGCAGTTTAGTAGTGGGCTTCCACACTGAAGCTTTCTTT.